The clone carrying this T cell receptor beta chain occurred once. TCRdb's table, derived via immunoSEQ multiplex PCR, lists solely in-frame clones and lacks some. This sample has fewer than 350,000 clones, with around 86% found just once. The data were taken from a study of blood T cell repertoires in COVID-19. In the study overall: PBMCs, B-cell-depleted T cells, or T cells provided the cDNA or gDNA that made up the material.

This CDR3 region has 13 residues. CDR1 is SQVTM and CDR2 is ANQGSEA in the germline V gene. Unmatched junction bases numbered 1, after V lost 5 bases and J lost 1 base. The chain couples TRBV29-1 to TRBJ2-2; TRBD1 agrees at 7 bases. The sequenced material came from peripheral blood. This receptor was taken from a woman aged 25-40 years who had recovered from COVID-19. CDR3 loop: CSVRQGNTGELFF. CDR3 in DNA: TGCAGCGTTCGACAGGGGAACACCGGGGAGCTGTTTTTT.